Presented here are 20 T cell receptor beta chains from one specimen sequenced in a study of T and B cells in COVID-19 patients. Each TRB amplification used roughly 220-550 ng of genomic DNA from blood. BIOMED2 TRB-A/B primer pools were used in multiplex TRB PCR. TCRdb re-derived calls from the multiplex PCR reads in MiXCR, one entry per CDR3 protein. This table holds roughly 27,000 distinct CDR3 sequences, about 30% found once. The source material was blood. These receptors were obtained from a human donor who had recovered from COVID-19.

The CDR3 DNA sequence: TGTGCCAGCAGCGGGGGGGGAACGCCGAACACTGAAGCTTTCTTT. It encodes CASSGGGTPNTEAFF. This chain links TRBV11-1 with TRBJ1-1, with D possibly TRBD1 on 5 matching bases. Germline V gives CDR1 SGHAT, CDR2 FQDESV (reference sequence). V shed 5 bases and J shed 1 base, with 14 bases lying between them. The CDR3 contains 15 residues.

The chain is built from TRBV5-6 and TRBJ2-3; 11 nucleotides agree with TRBD2. The J segment lost 6 bases and the V segment lost 4 bases, leaving 7 bases of the junction unmatched. The CDR3 length is 15 residues. Germline V gives CDR1 SGHDT, CDR2 YYEEEE. The chain's CDR3 is CASSRRASGRDTQYF. The CDR3 DNA reads TGTGCCAGCAGCCGGAGGGCTAGCGGGAGGGATACGCAGTATTTT.

This clonotype rates as medium-sized. The chain joins TRBV27 to TRBJ2-3; no clear D gene. CDR3 length: 13 amino acids. V was trimmed by 5 bases and J by 5 bases, leaving 11 bases between them. The germline V gene encodes CDR1 MNHEY and CDR2 SMNVEV (reference sequence). CDR3 amino acids: CASSQNYRDTQYF. The CDR3 DNA sequence: TGTGCCAGCAGTCAAAACTACCGAGATACGCAGTATTTT.

The chain has TRBV15 and TRBJ2-1; 14 bases fit TRBD2. The CDR3 covers 17 residues. The germline V gene has CDR1 LNHNV and CDR2 YYDKDF (reference sequence). V lost 3 bases and J lost 9; bases outside the gene matches: 10. CDR3 nucleotide sequence: TGTGCCACCAGCAGGGAGACCGGGACTAGCGGGAGACTTGAGCAGTTCTTC. This encodes CATSRETGTSGRLEQFF. Looking up the rest from reference TRBV15 and TRBJ2-1 gives the full variable domain: DAMVIQNPRYQVTQFGKPVTLSCSQTLNHNVMYWYQQKSSQAPKLLFHYYDKDFNNEADTPDNFQSRRPNTSFCFLDIRSPGLGDTAMYLCATSRETGTSGRLEQFFGPGTRLTVL.

The chain recombines TRBV20-1 with TRBJ2-7; possibly TRBD2 for D (5 bases). The CDR3 totals 12 residues. Germline CDR1 is DFQATT and CDR2 is SNEGSKA (reference sequence). Trimming pared 6 bases from V and 7 bases from J, leaving 16 bases between. The CDR3 is CSAPRTAREQYF. The CDR3 nucleotides read TGCAGTGCACCCAGGACTGCTAGGGAGCAGTACTTC.

By share, this clonotype ranks as medium-sized (0.01 to 0.1%). The CDR3 protein is CASSFGDSANTGELFF. The DNA for the CDR3 is TGTGCCAGCAGCTTTGGGGACAGCGCGAACACCGGGGAGCTGTTTTTT. This chain joins TRBV13 and TRBJ2-2; 7 nucleotides agree with TRBD1. The CDR3 has 16 amino acids. CDR1 and CDR2 from the germline V gene are PRHDT and FYEKMQ (reference sequence). V lost 3 bases to trimming and J lost 0 bases; unmatched junction nucleotides: 4.

By sample fraction, this clonotype is medium-sized. The chain combines TRBV29-1 with TRBJ2-3; weak D call: TRBD1 (6 bases). From germline, CDR1 is SQVTM and CDR2 ANQGSEA. V was cut by 5 bases and J by 2 bases, with 11 bases left in between. The CDR3 is 13 amino acids. The CDR3 DNA follows: TGCAGCGTTCCAAGACAGGACACAGATACGCAGTATTTT. Translation gives CSVPRQDTDTQYF.

There are a few counts of this clonotype. The chain carries TRBV24-1 and TRBJ2-7; TRBD1 agrees at 8 bases. This CDR3 spans 15 amino acids. Losses at the gene ends were 1 base for V and 5 bases for J; bases not matched to a gene: 6. Germline CDR1 and CDR2: KGHDR and SFDVKD. Written as DNA, the CDR3 is TGTGCCACCAGTGATTTCGGGGACAGGTCCGACGAGCAGTACTTC. It codes for CATSDFGDRSDEQYF.

Many counts were recorded for this clonotype. The chain uses TRBV19 and TRBJ1-2, with D possibly being TRBD1 (6 bases). The length of the CDR3 is 14 residues. Germline CDR1 reads LNHDA; CDR2 reads SQIVND (reference sequence). Trimming removed 4 bases at V and 2 bases at J, with 11 bases between. The DNA of the CDR3 is TGTGCCAGTAGTACCCGGACAGCAAACTATGGCTACACCTTC. Translating gives CASSTRTANYGYTF. Supplemented by reference TRBV19 and TRBJ1-2, the full variable domain reads DGGITQSPKYLFRKEGQNVTLSCEQNLNHDAMYWYRQDPGQGLRLIYYSQIVNDFQKGDIAEGYSVSREKKESFPLTVTSAQKNPTAFYLCASSTRTANYGYTFGSGTRLTVV.

The table lists this clonotype with a few counts. This sequence joins TRBV6-6 and TRBJ1-1; D not certain. Trimming stripped 7 bases from V and 5 bases from J, with 14 bases between. The CDR3 covers 13 residues. The germline V gene has CDR1 MNHNY and CDR2 SVGAGI (reference sequence). DNA of the CDR3: TGTGCCAGCACCCAGACGCTCCGGACTGAAGCTTTCTTT. It encodes CASTQTLRTEAFF.

This clonotype showed up just a few times. V gene TRBV27 combines with J gene TRBJ1-6; D not resolved. This CDR3 is built from 15 residues. The germline V gene has CDR1 MNHEY and CDR2 SMNVEV (reference sequence). The V and J ends lost 1 base and 9 bases respectively, with 13 bases between them. The DNA for the CDR3 is TGTGCCAGCAGTTTATGGTCCGGGTTCGGTTCACCCCTCCACTTT. It encodes CASSLWSGFGSPLHF.

The V and J genes are TRBV5-4 and TRBJ2-7, with D perhaps matching TRBD1 or TRBD2 (5 bases each). The V end lost 4 bases, the J end lost 4 bases, and 21 bases lay between the germline ends. CDR3 length: 16 residues. The germline gives CDR1 SGHNT, CDR2 YYREEE (reference sequence). The chain's CDR3 is CASSPDRGSSGYEQYF. CDR3 DNA sequence: TGTGCCAGCAGCCCGGACCGGGGCTCATCCGGTTACGAGCAGTACTTC.

The chain employs TRBV18 and TRBJ1-5, with D unresolved. With 2 bases removed from V and 4 bases from J, the gap between germline ends came to 9 bases. CDR1 and CDR2 from the germline V gene are KGHSH and LQKENI. The CDR3 length is 14 residues. The CDR3 is CASSPEGRNQPQHF. CDR3 DNA sequence: TGTGCCAGCTCACCAGAAGGCCGTAATCAGCCCCAGCATTTT.

This clonotype is a singleton in its sample. The V gene is TRBV6-1, the J gene TRBJ2-1; TRBD1 matches 12 bases. The ends lost 3 bases at V and 8 bases at J; junction bases unmatched: 5. CDR1 and CDR2 from the germline V gene are MNHNS and SASEGT. The CDR3 totals 15 residues. In DNA form, the CDR3 reads TGTGCCAGCAGTGAGCCGGGACAGGGGGCCGATGAGCAGTTCTTC. Its protein is CASSEPGQGADEQFF.

The chain uses TRBV6-2 or TRBV6-3 and TRBJ1-2; 10 bases are shared with TRBD1. Germline CDR1 and CDR2: MNHEY and SVGEGT. J was trimmed by 6 bases and V by 6 bases; bases with no gene match: 4. This CDR3 region has 13 residues. The CDR3 DNA reads TGTGCCAGCAGAGTGACAGGGGGCGATGGCTACACCTTC. This gives the protein CASRVTGGDGYTF.

The gene calls are TRBV18 and TRBJ1-6; TRBD1 is a possible D gene (5 bases). V gave up 0 bases and J gave up 8 bases, with 8 bases separating them. CDR3 length: 14 residues. Germline assignment: CDR1 KGHSH and CDR2 LQKENI. CDR3 nucleotides: TGTGCCAGCTCACCACCGGGGACGTATTCACCCCTCCACTTT. Translating it yields CASSPPGTYSPLHF. Supplemented by reference TRBV18 and TRBJ1-6, the full variable domain reads NAGVMQNPRHLVRRRGQEARLRCSPMKGHSHVYWYRQLPEEGLKFMVYLQKENIIDESGMPKERFSAEFPKEGPSILRIQQVVRGDSAAYFCASSPPGTYSPLHFGNGTRLTVT.

By sample share, this clonotype is medium-sized. The rearrangement uses TRBV5-4 and TRBJ2-6, with D possibly matching TRBD1 (6 bases). The CDR3 contains 15 residues. V lost 4 bases to trimming and J lost 4 bases, with 12 bases between them. Germline V gene lookup returns CDR1 SGHNT and CDR2 YYREEE (reference sequence). This CDR3 reads CASSAGVLGANVLTF. The CDR3 DNA follows: TGTGCCAGCAGCGCAGGGGTACTCGGGGCCAACGTCCTGACTTTC.

This chain connects TRBV30 to TRBJ1-5; 9 nucleotides align to TRBD1. Losses at the gene ends were 1 base for V and 3 bases for J; bases not matched to a gene: 4. This CDR3 is built from 15 residues. Germline CDR1 and CDR2: GTSNPN and SVGIG (reference sequence). CDR3 in amino acids: CAWSADRGNNQPQHF. In DNA form, the CDR3 reads TGTGCCTGGAGTGCCGACAGGGGGAACAATCAGCCCCAGCATTTT.

The V call is TRBV30, the J call TRBJ1-3; maybe TRBD1 (5 bases). The CDR3 extends over 12 amino acids. Trimming pared 7 bases from V and 0 bases from J, leaving 7 bases between. The germline V gene encodes CDR1 GTSNPN and CDR2 SVGIG (reference sequence). DNA of the CDR3: TGTGCCTACGACAGCTCTGGAAACACCATATATTTT. Its translation: CAYDSSGNTIYF.

The J gene is TRBJ1-3, the V gene TRBV5-6; D is unresolved. Germline V gene lookup returns CDR1 SGHDT and CDR2 YYEEEE. V shed 4 bases and J shed 0 bases, with 14 bases lying between them. The CDR3 consists of 16 residues. The CDR3 region is CASSDRTGVSGNTIYF. The CDR3 nucleotides read TGTGCCAGCAGCGACCGGACGGGAGTCTCTGGAAACACCATATATTTT.